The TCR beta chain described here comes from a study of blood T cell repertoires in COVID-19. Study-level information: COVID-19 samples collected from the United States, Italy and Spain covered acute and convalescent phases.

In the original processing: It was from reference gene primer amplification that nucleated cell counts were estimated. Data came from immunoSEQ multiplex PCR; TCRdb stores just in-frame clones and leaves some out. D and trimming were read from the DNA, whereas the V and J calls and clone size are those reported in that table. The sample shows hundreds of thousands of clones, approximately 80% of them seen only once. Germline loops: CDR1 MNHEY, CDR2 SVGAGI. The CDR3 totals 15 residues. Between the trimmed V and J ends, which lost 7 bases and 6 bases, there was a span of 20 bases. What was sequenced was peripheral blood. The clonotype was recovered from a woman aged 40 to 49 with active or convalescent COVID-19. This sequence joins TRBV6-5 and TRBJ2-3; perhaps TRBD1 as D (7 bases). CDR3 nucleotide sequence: TGTGCCAGCACCCCGGCGGGCAGGGGGGACGATACGCAGTATTTT. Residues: CASTPAGRGDDTQYF.